A selection of T cell receptor beta chains follows, all from one sample in a study of monozygotic twins with inflammatory bowel disease. With the 5' RACE reads reprocessed, TCRdb shows one record per CDR3 protein and no DNA. The ten most abundant clones cover roughly 5.3% of a sample with a few hundred thousand distinct CDR3 sequences. Sample: blood. These TCRs come from a human donor with ulcerative colitis or Crohn's disease, or a healthy co-twin of an affected twin (not recorded which). Both conserved end residues are part of each CDR3. Each record gives: J gene, V gene, CDR3 protein.

J gene: TRBJ2-3
V gene: TRBV7-9
CDR3 protein: CASSHRGVPDTQYF

J gene: TRBJ1-1
V gene: TRBV5-1
CDR3 protein: CASSLSQYTEAFF

J gene: TRBJ2-2
V gene: TRBV10-2
CDR3 protein: CASTWGGQLAGELFF

J gene: TRBJ2-3
V gene: TRBV4-2
CDR3 protein: CASSQLSSGRTSTDTQYF

J gene: TRBJ2-2
V gene: TRBV20-1
CDR3 protein: CSARGPAGGRVTGELFF

J gene: TRBJ2-5
V gene: TRBV5-1
CDR3 protein: CASSLASGKQETQYF

J gene: TRBJ2-7
V gene: TRBV12-3/TRBV12-4
CDR3 protein: CASSFQGPYEQYF

J gene: TRBJ2-7
V gene: TRBV20-1
CDR3 protein: CSANKQSYEQYF

J gene: TRBJ1-4
V gene: TRBV5-1
CDR3 protein: CASSSSPSGEKLFF

J gene: TRBJ2-1
V gene: TRBV20-1
CDR3 protein: CSAPTKHNTNNEQFF

J gene: TRBJ2-4
V gene: TRBV12-3/TRBV12-4
CDR3 protein: CASSSRQGFTKNIQYF

J gene: TRBJ1-3
V gene: TRBV9
CDR3 protein: CASSGTGTGSLDTIYF

J gene: TRBJ2-2
V gene: TRBV12-3/TRBV12-4
CDR3 protein: CASSFLAGTGELFF

J gene: TRBJ2-3
V gene: TRBV5-1
CDR3 protein: CASSQVAGASTDTQYF

J gene: TRBJ2-5
V gene: TRBV9
CDR3 protein: CASSPRGHQETQYF

J gene: TRBJ2-7
V gene: TRBV7-2
CDR3 protein: CASSLIAGGLSEQNF

J gene: TRBJ2-7
V gene: TRBV25-1
CDR3 protein: CANSDRGTGGSYEQYF

J gene: TRBJ1-5
V gene: TRBV5-1
CDR3 protein: CASSLEQPQHF

J gene: TRBJ2-7
V gene: TRBV5-1
CDR3 protein: CASKKNWDSYEQYF

J gene: TRBJ2-7
V gene: TRBV7-2
CDR3 protein: CASAGTGSEQYF

J gene: TRBJ2-2
V gene: TRBV5-1
CDR3 protein: CASSSNQGSNTGELFF